This is a list of T cell receptor beta chains from one sample in a study of cytomegalovirus exposure and HLA in healthy donors. Assay used: immunoSEQ multiplex PCR; TCRdb lists only in-frame clones, some missing. The data show more than 150,000 clones, roughly four fifths seen once. Sequenced: PBMCs. The source is a young man in good health and CMV-seronegative. Each CDR3 is given with its conserved first and last residue. D genes are given only for firm matches. Rows give clone size only sometimes, using once, few, many, or a class for an expanded clone.

clone size,J gene,V gene,D gene,CDR3 protein,CDR3 DNA
once,TRBJ1-6,TRBV5-5,-,CASSRGETLNSPLHF,TGTGCCAGCAGCCGGGGGGAGACGCTAAATTCACCCCTCCACTTT
-,TRBJ1-3,TRBV2,-,CASSGGTGTGNTIYF,TGTGCCAGCAGTGGGGGTACAGGGACTGGAAACACCATATATTTT
-,TRBJ1-1,TRBV10-1,-,CASQRTANTEAFF,TGCGCCAGCCAGCGGACGGCGAACACTGAAGCTTTCTTT
-,TRBJ2-1,TRBV5-1,TRBD2,CASSSLPTSGGNNEQFF,TGCGCCAGCAGCTCTCTCCCTACTAGCGGGGGAAACAATGAGCAGTTCTTC
few,TRBJ1-1,TRBV5-1,-,CASSWGQQNTEAFF,TGCGCCAGCAGCTGGGGCCAGCAGAACACTGAAGCTTTCTTT
-,TRBJ1-1,TRBV7-2,TRBD1,CASKPPSRGKDTEAFF,TGTGCCAGCAAGCCACCGAGCAGGGGGAAAGACACTGAAGCTTTCTTT
-,TRBJ2-5,TRBV11-2,TRBD2,CASSLVGPSGGAETQYF,TGTGCCAGCAGCTTAGTCGGTCCTAGCGGGGGAGCAGAGACCCAGTACTTC
-,TRBJ1-5,TRBV9,-,CASSPGGKGSNQPQHF,TGTGCCAGCAGCCCCGGAGGAAAGGGATCCAATCAGCCCCAGCATTTT
-,TRBJ2-2,TRBV6-4,TRBD1,CASRPGQGITGELFF,TGTGCCAGCAGGCCAGGACAGGGGATCACCGGGGAGCTGTTTTTT
-,TRBJ2-1,TRBV27,TRBD2,CASTLLAGSYNEQFF,TGTGCCAGCACCTTACTAGCGGGCTCCTACAATGAGCAGTTCTTC
once,TRBJ2-7,TRBV5-1,TRBD1,CASSFDRGREQYF,TGCGCCAGCAGCTTCGACAGGGGGCGCGAGCAGTACTTC
-,TRBJ1-4,TRBV7-2,-,CASRRGGGYSEKLFF,TGTGCCAGCAGGCGAGGCGGGGGGTACAGTGAAAAACTGTTTTTT
-,TRBJ2-7,TRBV19,TRBD2,CASSVIAGYTYEQYF,TGTGCCAGTAGTGTTATAGCGGGGTATACATACGAGCAGTACTTC
-,TRBJ2-3,TRBV28,-,CASSTLGGGQYF,TGTGCCAGCAGCACCTTGGGGGGTGGGCAGTATTTT
-,TRBJ2-1,TRBV27,-,CASSLRRSPGNEQFF,TGTGCCAGCAGTCTCCGGCGCTCCCCGGGGAATGAGCAGTTCTTC
-,TRBJ1-2,TRBV27,-,CASSSPGRGGRGYGYTF,TGTGCCAGCAGTTCCCCCGGTAGGGGGGGCCGGGGCTATGGCTACACCTTC
-,TRBJ2-3,TRBV5-1,-,CASSQQGISTDTQYF,TGCGCCAGCAGCCAGCAGGGGATAAGCACAGATACGCAGTATTTT
-,TRBJ2-1,TRBV6-1,-,CASSARQLPQFF,TGTGCCAGCAGTGCCCGACAGTTGCCGCAGTTCTTC
-,TRBJ1-2,TRBV27,TRBD1,CASSLSQDRNYGYTF,TGTGCCAGCAGTTTATCCCAGGACAGGAATTATGGCTACACCTTC
few,TRBJ2-6,TRBV5-1,-,CASSLAGGAFGANVLTF,TGCGCCAGCAGCTTGGCCGGAGGAGCTTTTGGGGCCAACGTCCTGACTTTC
-,TRBJ1-1,TRBV9,-,CASSVEGRGGKAFF,TGTGCCAGCAGCGTAGAGGGACGCGGGGGAAAAGCTTTCTTT
few,TRBJ2-1,TRBV10-1,TRBD2,CASSGTSGSSYNEQFF,TGCGCCAGCAGTGGGACTAGCGGGAGCTCCTACAATGAGCAGTTCTTC
-,TRBJ1-2,TRBV7-9,TRBD1,CASSLAQGQGSYYGYTF,TGTGCCAGCAGCTTAGCGCAAGGACAGGGAAGTTATTATGGCTACACCTTC
-,TRBJ2-1,TRBV28,TRBD2,CASSSQAGGPGEQFF,TGTGCCAGCAGTTCACAAGCGGGGGGGCCCGGTGAGCAGTTCTTC
medium-sized,TRBJ2-5,TRBV6-1,TRBD1,CASSDLTGSKTQYF,TGTGCCAGCAGTGACCTGACAGGGTCGAAGACCCAGTACTTC
-,TRBJ2-1,TRBV11-3,TRBD2,CASSLRALADNEQFF,TGTGCCAGCAGCTTACGGGCACTAGCGGACAATGAGCAGTTCTTC
-,TRBJ2-1,TRBV19,TRBD1,CASSIVRNFRQGIYNEQFF,TGTGCCAGTAGTATAGTCCGTAACTTCAGACAGGGGATCTACAATGAGCAGTTCTTC
-,TRBJ2-7,TRBV5-1,TRBD1,CASSWDRGYEQYF,TGCGCCAGCAGCTGGGACAGGGGCTACGAGCAGTACTTC
-,TRBJ1-1,TRBV19,-,CASSNQGRTEAFF,TGTGCCAGTAGTAACCAGGGGCGCACTGAAGCTTTCTTT
few,TRBJ1-5,TRBV28,TRBD1,CASRTDRVQPQHF,TGTGCCAGCAGAACTGACAGGGTCCAGCCCCAGCATTTT
-,TRBJ2-7,TRBV9,-,CASSVDQGSYEQYF,TGTGCCAGCAGCGTAGATCAGGGCTCCTACGAGCAGTACTTC
-,TRBJ2-3,TRBV6-6,TRBD1,CASSDRGPTTDTQYF,TGTGCCAGCAGCGACAGGGGACCCACCACAGATACGCAGTATTTT
-,TRBJ1-2,TRBV30,-,CAWSVRDVNLPVEGGYTF,TGTGCCTGGAGTGTCCGGGACGTAAACCTCCCAGTGGAGGGTGGCTACACCTTC
-,TRBJ1-3,TRBV30,-,CAWMRGGGSGVYF,TGTGCCTGGATGAGGGGCGGGGGGTCCGGAGTATATTTT
few,TRBJ1-4,TRBV11-2,-,CASSLPPYRVLNEKLFF,TGTGCCAGCAGCTTACCCCCATACAGGGTCCTCAATGAAAAACTGTTTTTT
few,TRBJ1-2,TRBV28,TRBD1,CASSLDRVNYGYTF,TGTGCCAGCAGTTTGGACAGGGTTAACTATGGCTACACCTTC
-,TRBJ2-1,TRBV18,TRBD2,CASSPTSGGARFHNEQFF,TGTGCCAGCTCACCGACTAGCGGGGGGGCCCGGTTTCACAATGAGCAGTTCTTC
-,TRBJ2-5,TRBV28,-,CASAGGSEIWETQYF,TGTGCCAGCGCTGGGGGGAGCGAGATTTGGGAGACCCAGTACTTC
-,TRBJ2-1,TRBV7-9,TRBD2,CASSRGEPEQFF,TGTGCCAGCAGCCGGGGGGAACCTGAGCAGTTCTTC
-,TRBJ2-1,TRBV13,TRBD2,CASSPPLAGGNNEQFF,TGTGCCAGCAGCCCCCCCCTAGCGGGGGGGAACAATGAGCAGTTCTTC